This T cell receptor beta chain was captured in a study of blood T cell repertoires in COVID-19. Study at large: In each case, the material was cDNA or gDNA derived from T cells, B-cell-depleted T cells, or PBMCs.

The CDR3 is 14 residues long. V was pared by 5 bases and J by 7 bases, with 15 bases between. Germline V gene lookup returns CDR1 MNHEY and CDR2 SMNVEV (reference sequence). Individuals aged roughly 18 to 95 years were recruited from fewer than 25 US areas. Recovery among Cohort 3 donors was established by two negative PCRs, clearance, or symptom resolution. The authors' processing: From reference gene primer amplification, estimates of nucleated cell counts were derived. Libraries were prepared by immunoSEQ multiplex PCR; TCRdb keeps only in-frame clonotypes and omits some of them. V and J calls and clone size are those listed in that table; D and trimming were worked out from the DNA. The sample lists approximately 300,000 clones; 80% to 95% were seen once.

The source material was PBMCs or T cells enriched from blood (not recorded which). The J gene is TRBJ1-5, the V gene TRBV27; tentative D call: TRBD1 (6 bases). The TCR sequence derives from a woman in her thirties who had recovered from COVID-19. The CDR3 coding sequence is TGTGCCAGCAGTCAACAGGGAGGGAACCAGCCCCAGCATTTT. Amino acid sequence: CASSQQGGNQPQHF.